This T cell receptor beta chain is drawn from a study of PD-1 blockade in classical Hodgkin lymphoma. The wider study: Patients had nivolumab dosed at 3 mg/kg, delivered intravenously every 2 weeks. Whole-study findings and limits: For complete responders, baseline diversity was comparable to that of newly diagnosed patients.

This sample's time point: cycle 4 day 1 (C4D1), after five to seven weeks of nivolumab. There was relapse after autologous stem cell transplantation in every patient, and there was variation in brentuximab vedotin exposure. CDR1 and CDR2 from the germline V gene are SEHNR and FQNEAQ (reference sequence). The CDR3 is made up of 17 amino acids. V lost 0 bases to trimming and J lost 0 bases; unmatched junction nucleotides: 5. Clones were sequenced by immunoSEQ multiplex PCR, and TCRdb holds only the in-frame ones, with some missing. The table records roughly 15,000 clones, approximately 81% of them present only once. This clone has a handful of counts. Its target is unknown.

This TCR was sampled from a human donor with classical Hodgkin lymphoma. Sequencing was performed on peripheral blood mononuclear cells (PBMCs), taken before the fourth cycle of nivolumab. V usage is TRBV7-9 and J usage is TRBJ1-3, with 7 bases matching TRBD1. CDR3 loop: CASSLAGTASSGNTIYF. Written as DNA, the CDR3 is TGTGCCAGCAGCTTAGCGGGGACAGCCTCCTCTGGAAACACCATATATTTT.